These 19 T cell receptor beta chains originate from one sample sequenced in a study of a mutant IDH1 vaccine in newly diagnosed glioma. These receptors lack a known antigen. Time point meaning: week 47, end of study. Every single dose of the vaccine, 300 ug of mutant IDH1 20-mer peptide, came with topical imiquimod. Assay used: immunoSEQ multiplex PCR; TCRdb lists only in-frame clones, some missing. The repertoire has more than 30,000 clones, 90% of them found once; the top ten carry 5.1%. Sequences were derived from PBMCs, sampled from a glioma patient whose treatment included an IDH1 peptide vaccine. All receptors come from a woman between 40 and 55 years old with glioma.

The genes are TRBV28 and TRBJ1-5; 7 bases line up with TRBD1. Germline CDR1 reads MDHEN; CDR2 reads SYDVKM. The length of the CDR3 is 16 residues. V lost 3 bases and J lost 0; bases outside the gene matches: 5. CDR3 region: CASSFRGSNSNQPQHF. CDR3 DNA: TGTGCCAGCAGTTTCAGGGGGTCGAATAGCAATCAGCCCCAGCATTTT.

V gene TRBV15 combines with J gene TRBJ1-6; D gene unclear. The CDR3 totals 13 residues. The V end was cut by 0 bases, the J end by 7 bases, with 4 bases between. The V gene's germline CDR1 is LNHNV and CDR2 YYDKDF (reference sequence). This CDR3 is CATSREGNSPLHF. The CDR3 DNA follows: TGTGCCACCAGCAGAGAGGGGAATTCACCCCTCCACTTT.

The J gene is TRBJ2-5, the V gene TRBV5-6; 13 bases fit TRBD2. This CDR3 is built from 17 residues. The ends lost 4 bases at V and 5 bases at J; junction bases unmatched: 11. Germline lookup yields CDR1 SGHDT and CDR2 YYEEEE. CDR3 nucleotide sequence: TGTGCCAGCAGCCCAAGACTAGCGGGGGGATTTGAGGAGACCCAGTACTTC. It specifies CASSPRLAGGFEETQYF.

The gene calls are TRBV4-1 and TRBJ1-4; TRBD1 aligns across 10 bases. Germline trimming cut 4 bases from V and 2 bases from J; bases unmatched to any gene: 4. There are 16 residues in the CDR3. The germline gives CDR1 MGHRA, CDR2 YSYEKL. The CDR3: CASSPGQGPTNEKLFF. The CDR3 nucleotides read TGCGCCAGCAGCCCGGGACAGGGGCCCACTAATGAAAAACTGTTTTTT.

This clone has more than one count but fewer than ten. CDR3 coding DNA: TGCGCCAGCAGCTTGGTCGCGGGAGAGGGGAACATTCAGTACTTC. Protein product: CASSLVAGEGNIQYF. The V and J genes are TRBV5-1 and TRBJ2-4; TRBD2 matches at 7 bases. This CDR3 contains 15 residues. V was clipped by 0 bases and J by 7 bases; unmatched bases: 7. Germline CDR1 SGHRS, CDR2 YFSETQ.

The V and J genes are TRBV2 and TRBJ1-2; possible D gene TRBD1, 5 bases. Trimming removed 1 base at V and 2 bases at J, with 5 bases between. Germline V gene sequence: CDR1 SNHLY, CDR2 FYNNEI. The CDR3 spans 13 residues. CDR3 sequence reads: CASSEEGNYGYTF. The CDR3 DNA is TGTGCCAGCAGTGAAGAGGGGAACTATGGCTACACCTTC.

The CDR3 coding sequence is TGCGCCAGCAGCTTGGGATATTCCGATACGCAGTATTTT. This sequence encodes CASSLGYSDTQYF. The genes are TRBV5-1 and TRBJ2-3; D unclear. The CDR3 runs to 13 residues. The V end lost 0 bases, the J end lost 6 bases, and 8 bases lay between the germline ends. Germline assignment: CDR1 SGHRS and CDR2 YFSETQ.

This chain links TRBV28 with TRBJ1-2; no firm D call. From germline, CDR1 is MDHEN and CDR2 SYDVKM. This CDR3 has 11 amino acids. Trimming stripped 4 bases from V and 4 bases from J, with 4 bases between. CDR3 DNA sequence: TGTGCCAGCAGTTCAAGCTATGGCTACACCTTC. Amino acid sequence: CASSSSYGYTF.

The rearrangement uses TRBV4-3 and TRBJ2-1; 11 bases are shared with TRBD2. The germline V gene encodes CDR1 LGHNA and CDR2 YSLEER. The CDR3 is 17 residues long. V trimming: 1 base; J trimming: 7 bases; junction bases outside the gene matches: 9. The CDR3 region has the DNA TGCGCCAGCAGCCAAGGGCTAGCGGGGGGCCAAGGGAATGAGCAGTTCTTC. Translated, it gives CASSQGLAGGQGNEQFF.

This chain's CDR3 is CASSLRQKGYEQYF. CDR3 DNA sequence: TGTGCCAGCAGCTTGAGGCAGAAAGGCTACGAGCAGTACTTC. The chain carries TRBV5-6 and TRBJ2-7; D is unclear. The V gene's germline CDR1 is SGHDT and CDR2 YYEEEE. This CDR3 spans 14 amino acids. Trimming removed 1 base from V and 3 bases from J, with 11 bases in between.

The chain's CDR3 is CASSQGLPAGYGYTF. The CDR3 nucleotides read TGCGCCAGCAGCCAGGGACTACCGGCGGGCTATGGCTACACCTTC. This rearrangement joins TRBV5-1 to TRBJ1-2; D possibly corresponds to TRBD1 (5 bases). V was pared by 4 bases and J by 4 bases, with 17 bases between. The CDR3 covers 15 residues. Per the germline V gene, CDR1 is SGHRS and CDR2 is YFSETQ.

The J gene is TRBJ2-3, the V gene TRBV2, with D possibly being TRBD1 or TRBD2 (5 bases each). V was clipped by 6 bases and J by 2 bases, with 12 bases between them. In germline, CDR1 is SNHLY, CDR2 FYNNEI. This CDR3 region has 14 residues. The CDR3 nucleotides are TGTGCCAGCAGGGGGGACGGACTCACAGATACGCAGTATTTT. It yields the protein CASRGDGLTDTQYF.

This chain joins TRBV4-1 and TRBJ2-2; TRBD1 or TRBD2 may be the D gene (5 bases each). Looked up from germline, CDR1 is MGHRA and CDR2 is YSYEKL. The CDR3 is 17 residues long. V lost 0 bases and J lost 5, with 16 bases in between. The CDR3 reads CASSQDTAGTRTGELFF. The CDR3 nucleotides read TGCGCCAGCAGCCAAGATACCGCCGGGACGCGGACCGGGGAGCTGTTTTTT.

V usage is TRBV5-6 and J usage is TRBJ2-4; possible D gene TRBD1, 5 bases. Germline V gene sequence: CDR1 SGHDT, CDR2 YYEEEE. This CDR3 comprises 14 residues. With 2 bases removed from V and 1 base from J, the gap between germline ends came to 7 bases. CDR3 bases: TGTGCCAGCAGCTTCGCAGGGGCCAAAAACATTCAGTACTTC. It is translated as CASSFAGAKNIQYF.

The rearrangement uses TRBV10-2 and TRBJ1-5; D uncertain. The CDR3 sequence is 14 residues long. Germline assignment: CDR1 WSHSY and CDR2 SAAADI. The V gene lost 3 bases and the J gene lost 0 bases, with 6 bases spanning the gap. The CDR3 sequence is CASSERNSNQPQHF. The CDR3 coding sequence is TGCGCCAGCAGTGAACGGAATAGCAATCAGCCCCAGCATTTT.

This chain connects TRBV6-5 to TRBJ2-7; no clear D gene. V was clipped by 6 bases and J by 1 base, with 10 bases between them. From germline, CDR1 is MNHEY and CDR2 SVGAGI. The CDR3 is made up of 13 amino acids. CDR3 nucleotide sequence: TGTGCCAGCAGACAAAGGGAATCCTACGAGCAGTACTTC. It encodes CASRQRESYEQYF.

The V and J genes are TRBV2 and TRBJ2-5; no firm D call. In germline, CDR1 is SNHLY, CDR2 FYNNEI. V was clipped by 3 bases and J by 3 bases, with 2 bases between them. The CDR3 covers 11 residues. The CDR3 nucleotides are TGTGCCAGCAGTGAGGAAGAGACCCAGTACTTC. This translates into CASSEEETQYF.

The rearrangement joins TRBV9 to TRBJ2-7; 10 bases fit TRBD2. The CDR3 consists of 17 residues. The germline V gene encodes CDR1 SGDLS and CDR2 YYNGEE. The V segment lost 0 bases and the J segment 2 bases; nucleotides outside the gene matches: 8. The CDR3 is CASSVGLAGAWPYEQYF. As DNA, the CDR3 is TGTGCCAGCAGCGTAGGGCTAGCGGGAGCTTGGCCCTACGAGCAGTACTTC.

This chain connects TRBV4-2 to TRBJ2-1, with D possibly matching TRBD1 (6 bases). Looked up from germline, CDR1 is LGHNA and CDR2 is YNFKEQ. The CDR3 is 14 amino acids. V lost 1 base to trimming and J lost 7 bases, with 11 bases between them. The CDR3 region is CASSQGPGENEQFF. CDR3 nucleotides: TGTGCCAGCAGCCAAGGGCCAGGGGAGAATGAGCAGTTCTTC.